Listed below are T cell receptor beta chains from one sample, sequenced in a study of T cell responses to AZD1222 COVID-19 vaccine. Generated by immunoSEQ multiplex PCR, the TCRdb table keeps only in-frame clones and is missing some. The sample consists of tens of thousands of clones, around 90% of them appearing once. This material consisted of peripheral blood, taken 28 days after the second AZD1222 dose. The receptors come from an adult who received the AZD1222 COVID-19 vaccine. The CDR3 runs from the conserved cysteine through the conserved F or W. D genes are given only for firm matches. Some rows mark clone size as missing; the rest say once, few, many or name a class of expanded clone.

TRBV18	15	-	TRBJ2-2	-	CASSPTGTVTGELFF	TGTGCCAGCTCACCGACCGGGACGGTCACCGGGGAGCTGTTTTTT
TRBV30	13	-	TRBJ1-3	-	CAWSVNSGNTIYF	TGTGCCTGGAGTGTAAACTCTGGAAACACCATATATTTT
TRBV7-9	11	-	TRBJ2-3	-	CASGVTDTQYF	TGTGCCAGCGGGGTCACAGATACGCAGTATTTT
TRBV9	13	-	TRBJ2-7	-	CASSPTPSYEQYF	TGTGCCAGCAGCCCAACCCCCTCCTACGAGCAGTACTTC
TRBV28	13	-	TRBJ1-5	-	CASSSSGNQPQHF	TGTGCCAGCAGTTCCTCGGGCAATCAGCCCCAGCATTTT
TRBV19	12	-	TRBJ2-7	-	CASSTGASEQYF	TGTGCCAGTAGTACAGGAGCCAGCGAGCAGTACTTC
TRBV7-2	15	-	TRBJ1-1	TRBD1	CASSARQGMNTEAFF	TGTGCCAGCAGCGCGCGACAGGGAATGAACACTGAAGCTTTCTTT
TRBV5-5	14	-	TRBJ1-1	-	CASSWKGSGTEAFF	TGTGCCAGCAGCTGGAAGGGGAGCGGCACTGAAGCTTTCTTT
TRBV6-2/TRBV6-3	15	once	TRBJ1-2	TRBD1	CASSYTVTGGYGYTF	TGTGCCAGCAGTTACACCGTGACAGGGGGCTATGGCTACACCTTC
TRBV11-2	16	-	TRBJ1-6	-	CASSKGTGPENSPLHF	TGTGCCAGCAGCAAGGGAACGGGTCCCGAAAATTCACCCCTCCACTTT
TRBV27	14	-	TRBJ2-3	TRBD2	CASTLGGGADTQYF	TGTGCCAGCACCCTCGGCGGGGGGGCAGATACGCAGTATTTT
TRBV18	13	-	TRBJ2-5	-	CASSPGLQETQYF	TGTGCCAGCTCACCAGGGTTACAAGAGACCCAGTACTTC
TRBV2	13	-	TRBJ2-7	-	CAFPGASSYEQYF	TGTGCCTTCCCCGGAGCCTCAAGCTACGAGCAGTACTTC
TRBV5-1	18	once	TRBJ2-3	TRBD2	CASSLGGTSGGEQDTQYF	TGCGCCAGCAGCTTGGGAGGGACTAGCGGGGGGGAACAAGATACGCAGTATTTT
TRBV18	15	-	TRBJ2-3	TRBD2	CASSATSGGSDTQYF	TGTGCCAGCTCAGCGACTAGCGGGGGCTCAGATACGCAGTATTTT
TRBV6-2/TRBV6-3	15	-	TRBJ1-6	-	CASSYNRDKDSPLHF	TGTGCCAGCAGTTACAACCGGGACAAAGATTCACCCCTCCACTTT
TRBV7-2	16	-	TRBJ1-6	TRBD1	CASSLGRGQGSSPLHF	TGTGCCAGCTCCCTCGGTAGGGGACAGGGCTCGTCACCCCTCCACTTT
TRBV7-9	14	-	TRBJ1-4	-	CASSLGGSLEKLFF	TGTGCCAGCAGCTTAGGAGGGAGTCTTGAAAAACTGTTTTTT
TRBV7-2	14	-	TRBJ2-7	-	CASSLDSGPYEQYF	TGTGCCAGCAGCTTAGATTCGGGGCCCTACGAGCAGTACTTC
TRBV30	14	-	TRBJ1-2	-	CAWATGLMNYGYTF	TGTGCCTGGGCCACGGGACTGATGAACTATGGCTACACCTTC
TRBV11-2	14	once	TRBJ1-2	-	CASSYLGPLEGYTF	TGTGCCAGCAGCTACCTGGGACCACTCGAGGGCTACACCTTC
TRBV10-3	16	-	TRBJ1-3	-	CAIKEGSAFAGNTIYF	TGTGCCATCAAGGAGGGGAGTGCGTTCGCTGGAAACACCATATATTTT
TRBV5-1	14	-	TRBJ2-7	-	CASSLAGQTYEQYF	TGCGCCAGCAGCTTAGCCGGACAGACCTACGAGCAGTACTTC
TRBV13	17	-	TRBJ2-6	-	CASSLHSIGARANVLTF	TGTGCCAGCAGCTTACATTCAATCGGGGCCCGGGCCAACGTCCTGACTTTC
TRBV2	14	-	TRBJ1-2	TRBD1	CASTNHRGDAGYTF	TGTGCCAGCACCAATCACAGGGGGGATGCCGGCTACACCTTC
TRBV28	13	-	TRBJ1-6	-	CASSQRAYSPLHF	TGTGCCAGCAGTCAAAGGGCTTATTCACCCCTCCACTTT
TRBV5-5	17	-	TRBJ1-1	-	CASSLTLGRTGGTEAFF	TGTGCCAGCAGCTTGACCCTGGGACGGACTGGCGGCACTGAAGCTTTCTTT
TRBV9	15	-	TRBJ2-7	TRBD1	CASSVGTGVNYEQYF	TGTGCCAGCAGCGTGGGGACAGGGGTGAATTACGAGCAGTACTTC
TRBV28	13	-	TRBJ2-7	-	CAILSGGSYEQYF	TGTGCCATCCTTTCCGGGGGATCCTACGAGCAGTACTTC
TRBV7-3	15	-	TRBJ1-1	-	CASSFGGQGNTEAFF	TGTGCCAGCAGCTTTGGGGGTCAGGGGAACACTGAAGCTTTCTTT
TRBV4-2	16	few	TRBJ1-2	TRBD1	CASSQGPGGHLYGYTF	TGTGCCAGCAGCCAAGGGCCAGGGGGCCATCTCTATGGCTACACCTTC
TRBV28	15	few	TRBJ1-4	TRBD1	CASSVGAGGNEKLFF	TGTGCCAGCAGTGTAGGGGCAGGGGGCAATGAAAAACTGTTTTTT
TRBV29-1	12	-	TRBJ1-1	-	CSVAHINTEAFF	TGCAGCGTTGCCCATATCAACACTGAAGCTTTCTTT
TRBV28	15	-	TRBJ1-1	TRBD1	CASSLSRQGLTEAFF	TGTGCCAGCAGTTTATCCCGACAGGGTTTAACTGAAGCTTTCTTT
TRBV20-1	14	-	TRBJ2-1	-	CSASSAVSYNEQFF	TGCAGTGCTAGTTCCGCGGTCTCCTACAATGAGCAGTTCTTC
TRBV5-1	16	-	TRBJ2-6	TRBD1	CASSSGGMDGANVLTF	TGCGCCAGCAGCTCAGGGGGTATGGATGGGGCCAACGTCCTGACTTTC
TRBV3-1/TRBV3-2	16	-	TRBJ1-4	-	CASSWSLAGTNEKLFF	TGTGCCAGCAGCTGGTCTTTAGCGGGAACTAATGAAAAACTGTTTTTT
TRBV30	14	-	TRBJ2-1	TRBD1	CAWKRQGGYNEQFF	TGTGCCTGGAAGAGACAGGGTGGGTACAATGAGCAGTTCTTC
TRBV19	15	once	TRBJ2-5	-	CASSIDRQFQETQYF	TGTGCCAGTAGTATCGATCGTCAGTTCCAAGAGACCCAGTACTTC
TRBV5-1	15	-	TRBJ1-5	-	CASSLEGLGNQPQHF	TGCGCCAGCAGCTTGGAGGGCTTGGGTAATCAGCCCCAGCATTTT
TRBV6-2/TRBV6-3	14	-	TRBJ1-2	TRBD1	CASSTPDRGEGYTF	TGTGCCAGCAGCACCCCGGACAGGGGAGAGGGCTACACCTTC
TRBV29-1	15	-	TRBJ1-5	TRBD1	CSVQTGGMGNQPQHF	TGCAGCGTACAGACAGGGGGCATGGGCAATCAGCCCCAGCATTTT
TRBV5-5	15	-	TRBJ1-3	-	CASTRTGISGNTIYF	TGTGCCAGCACGCGAACAGGGATCTCTGGAAACACCATATATTTT
TRBV11-1	13	-	TRBJ1-1	-	CASSFQGNTEAFF	TGTGCCAGCAGCTTTCAGGGGAACACTGAAGCTTTCTTT
TRBV30	12	-	TRBJ1-2	-	CAWSVSGPGYTF	TGTGCCTGGAGTGTTTCCGGCCCTGGCTACACCTTC